Sequencing of this T cell receptor beta chain was carried out in a study of blood T cell repertoires in COVID-19. The CDR3 spans 18 residues. V trimming: 4 bases; J trimming: 5 bases; junction bases outside the gene matches: 18. Germline CDR1 reads SGHRS; CDR2 reads YFSETQ. In the study's own analysis: Researchers report that nucleated cell counts were estimated from reference gene primer amplification. Profiling relied on immunoSEQ multiplex PCR, and the TCRdb table lists in-frame clones only, not all of them. D and trimming were read from the DNA, whereas the V and J calls and clone size are those reported in that table. The table has around 200,000 clones, 80% to 90% seen once. This clone occurred once.

The sequence was collected from a man in his fifties or sixties with acute or convalescent COVID-19. Sequenced sample: peripheral blood. This chain connects TRBV5-1 to TRBJ2-5; TRBD2 aligns across 9 bases. The CDR3 sequence: CASSIPPTPAGGSETQYF. The DNA of the CDR3 is TGCGCCAGCAGCATACCACCTACCCCTGCGGGAGGGAGTGAGACCCAGTACTTC. Full variable domain (rest looked up from reference TRBV5-1 and TRBJ2-5): KAGVTQTPRYLIKTRGQQVTLSCSPISGHRSVSWYQQTPGQGLQFLFEYFSETQRNKGNFPGRFSGRQFSNSRSEMNVSTLELGDSALYLCASSIPPTPAGGSETQYFGPGTRLLVL.